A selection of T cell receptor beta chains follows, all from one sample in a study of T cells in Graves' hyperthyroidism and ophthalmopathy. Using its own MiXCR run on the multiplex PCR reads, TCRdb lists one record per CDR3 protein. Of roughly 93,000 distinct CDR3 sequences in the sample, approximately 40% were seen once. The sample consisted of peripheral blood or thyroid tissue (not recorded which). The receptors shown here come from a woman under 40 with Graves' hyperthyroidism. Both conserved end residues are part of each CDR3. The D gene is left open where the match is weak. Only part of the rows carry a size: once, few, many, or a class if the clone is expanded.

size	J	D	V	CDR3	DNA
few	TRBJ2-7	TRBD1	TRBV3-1	CASSHADPGQARYEQYF	TGTGCCAGCAGCCACGCCGACCCGGGACAGGCACGCTACGAGCAGTACTTC
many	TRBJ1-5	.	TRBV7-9	CASSLKPYSNQPQHF	TGTGCCAGCAGCTTAAAGCCGTATAGCAATCAGCCCCAGCATTTT
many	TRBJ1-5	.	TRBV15	CATSRADRQPQHF	TGTGCCACCAGCAGGGCTGACAGACAGCCCCAGCATTTT
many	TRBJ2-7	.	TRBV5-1	CASSLTLDGTHEQYF	TGCGCCAGCAGCTTGACCCTTGACGGGACCCACGAGCAGTACTTC
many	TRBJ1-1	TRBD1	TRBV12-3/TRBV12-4	CASSLLGQGYTEAFF	TGTGCCAGCAGTTTATTGGGACAGGGTTACACTGAAGCTTTCTTT
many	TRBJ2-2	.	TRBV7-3	CASSSTRTGELFF	TGTGCCAGCAGCTCGACTAGGACCGGGGAGCTGTTTTTT
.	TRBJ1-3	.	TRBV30	CAWSVGRFSGNTIYF	TGCGCCTGGAGTGTAGGTCGGTTCTCTGGAAACACCATATATTTT
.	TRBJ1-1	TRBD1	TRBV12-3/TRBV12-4	CASSRTGWSEAFF	TGTGCCAGCAGCCGGACAGGTTGGTCTGAAGCTTTCTTT
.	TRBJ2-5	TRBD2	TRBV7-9	CASSLGVGGRSKTQYF	TGTGCCAGCAGTTTAGGGGTCGGCGGGAGGTCGAAGACCCAGTACTTC
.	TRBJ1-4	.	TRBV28	CASSLGRVYEKLFF	TGTGCCAGCAGCCTGGGACGGGTGTATGAAAAACTGTTTTTT
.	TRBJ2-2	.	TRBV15	CATSRGVGEDAGELFF	TGTGCCACCAGCAGAGGGGTGGGAGAGGACGCCGGGGAGCTGTTTTTT
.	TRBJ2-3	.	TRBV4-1	CASSQGWRQNLDTQYF	TGCGCCAGCAGCCAAGGCTGGCGGCAGAACCTGGATACGCAGTATTTT
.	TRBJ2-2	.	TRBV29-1	CRVVVYGPGELFF	TGCAGAGTGGTGGTTTATGGACCCGGGGAGCTGTTCTTT
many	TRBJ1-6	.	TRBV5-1	CASSLGSGNSPLHF	TGCGCCAGCAGCTTAGGGTCTGGGAATTCACCCCTCCACTTT
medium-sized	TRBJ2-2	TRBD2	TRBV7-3	CASSLVPSGDTGELFF	TGTGCCAGCAGCTTAGTGCCTAGCGGGGACACCGGGGAGCTGTTTTTT
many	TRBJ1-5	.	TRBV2	CASGDITRPQHF	TGTGCCAGCGGGGACATTACCCGGCCCCAGCATTTT
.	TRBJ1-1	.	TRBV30	CAWSVPQWPVPEAFF	TGTGCCTGGAGTGTACCCCAATGGCCAGTCCCTGAAGCTTTCTTT
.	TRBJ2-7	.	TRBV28	CASSLGGGEQYF	TGTGCCAGCAGTTTAGGTGGGGGCGAGCAGTACTTC
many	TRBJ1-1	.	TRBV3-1	CASSQVMGTEAFF	TGTGCCAGCAGCCAAGTAATGGGCACTGAAGCTTTCTTT
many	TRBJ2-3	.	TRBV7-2	CASSRGRNTDTQYF	TGTGCCAGCAGCCGTGGGAGGAACACAGATACGCAGTATTTT
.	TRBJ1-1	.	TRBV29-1	CSVAVREHEAFF	TGCAGCGTTGCAGTCAGGGAGCATGAAGCTTTCTTT
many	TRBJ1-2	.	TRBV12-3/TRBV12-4	CASSLIGPIHFYGYTF	TGTGCCAGCAGTTTGATCGGGCCCATACATTTCTATGGCTACACCTTC
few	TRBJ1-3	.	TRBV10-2	CASSESTYRYF	TGCGCCAGCAGTGAGTCGACATACAGATATTTT
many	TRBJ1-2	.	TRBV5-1	CASSRDTANYGYTF	TGCGCCAGCAGCCGGGACACAGCTAACTATGGCTACACCTTC
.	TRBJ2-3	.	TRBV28	CASSLPIWGTQYF	TGTGCCAGCAGTTTGCCAATATGGGGTACGCAGTATTTT
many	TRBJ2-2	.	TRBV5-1	CASSSVRGGGELFF	TGCGCCAGCAGCTCGGTTCGTGGGGGCGGGGAGCTGTTTTTT
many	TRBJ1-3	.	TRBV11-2	CASSPDVYRGNTIYF	TGTGCCAGCAGCCCCGACGTGTACCGGGGAAACACCATATATTTT
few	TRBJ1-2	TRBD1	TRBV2	CALSQGASGYTF	TGTGCCTTAAGTCAGGGGGCGTCGGGCTACACCTTC
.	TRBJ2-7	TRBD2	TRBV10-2	CASIPSGTYEQYF	TGCGCCAGCATCCCTAGCGGGACTTACGAGCAGTACTTC
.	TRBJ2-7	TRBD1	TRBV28	CASSGGIGQGPYEQYF	TGTGCCAGCAGTGGGGGAATAGGACAGGGCCCCTACGAGCAGTACTTC
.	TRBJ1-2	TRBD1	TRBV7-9	CASSLGQGDYHGYTF	TGTGCCAGCAGCCTCGGACAGGGAGATTACCATGGCTACACCTTC
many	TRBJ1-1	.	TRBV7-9	CASSPSFGLSTEAFF	TGTGCCAGCAGCCCCAGCTTCGGATTGAGCACTGAAGCTTTCTTT
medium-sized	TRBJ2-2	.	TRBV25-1	CASSDGAHMGTGELFF	TGTGCCAGCAGTGACGGGGCTCACATGGGCACCGGGGAGCTGTTTTTT
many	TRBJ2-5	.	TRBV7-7	CASSLGGDSMRETQYF	TGTGCTAGCAGCTTAGGCGGGGACTCAATGCGGGAGACCCAGTACTTC
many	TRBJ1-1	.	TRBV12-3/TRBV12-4	CASTVQANTEAFF	TGTGCCAGCACGGTACAAGCGAACACTGAAGCTTTCTTT
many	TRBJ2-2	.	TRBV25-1	CASSESQMHIGELFF	TGTGCCAGCAGTGAATCTCAAATGCATATCGGGGAGCTGTTTTTT
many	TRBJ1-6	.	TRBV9	CASSVGNSSPLHF	TGTGCCAGCAGCGTAGGCAATTCTTCACCCCTCCACTTT
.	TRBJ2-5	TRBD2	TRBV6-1	CASRNGLAGQETQYF	TGTGCCAGCAGGAATGGACTAGCGGGCCAAGAGACCCAGTACTTC
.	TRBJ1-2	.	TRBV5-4	CASSFRGQNYGYTF	TGTGCCAGCAGCTTTAGGGGCCAAAACTATGGCTACACCTTC
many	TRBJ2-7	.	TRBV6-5	CASIWWNEQYF	TGTGCCAGCATTTGGTGGAACGAGCAGTACTTC
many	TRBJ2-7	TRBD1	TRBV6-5	CASRPGQSYEQYF	TGTGCCAGCAGGCCGGGACAGTCCTACGAGCAGTACTTC
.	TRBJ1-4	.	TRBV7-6	CATSGPNEKLFF	TGTGCCACCTCAGGGCCTAATGAAAAACTGTTTTTT
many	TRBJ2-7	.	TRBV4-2	CASSPDLLAREQYF	TGTGCCAGCAGCCCGGATCTCCTCGCCCGGGAGCAGTACTTC
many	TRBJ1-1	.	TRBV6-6	CASSYFTEAFF	TGTGCCAGCAGTTATTTCACTGAAGCTTTCTTT
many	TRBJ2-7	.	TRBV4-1	CASSTSPVDSYEQYF	TGCGCCAGCAGCACGAGCCCCGTGGATTCCTACGAGCAGTACTTC
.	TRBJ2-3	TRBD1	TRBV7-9	CASSPTGGPHLTDTQYF	TGTGCCAGCAGCCCTACAGGGGGCCCCCACCTCACAGATACGCAGTATTTT
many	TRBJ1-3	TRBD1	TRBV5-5	CASRLDRASGNTIYF	TGTGCCAGCAGATTGGACAGGGCTTCTGGAAACACCATATATTTT